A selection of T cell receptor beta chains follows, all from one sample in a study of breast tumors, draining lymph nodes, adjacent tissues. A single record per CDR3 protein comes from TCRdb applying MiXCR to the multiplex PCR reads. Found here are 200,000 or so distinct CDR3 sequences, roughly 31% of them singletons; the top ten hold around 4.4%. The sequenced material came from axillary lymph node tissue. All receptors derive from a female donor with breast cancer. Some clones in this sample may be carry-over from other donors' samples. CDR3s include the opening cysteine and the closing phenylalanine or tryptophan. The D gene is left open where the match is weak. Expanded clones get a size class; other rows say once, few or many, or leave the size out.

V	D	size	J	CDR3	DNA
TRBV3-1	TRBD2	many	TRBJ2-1	CASSKTSGYNEQFF	TGTGCCAGCAGCAAGACTAGCGGCTACAATGAGCAGTTCTTC
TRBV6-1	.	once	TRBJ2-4	CASSEERSDIQYF	TGTGCCAGCAGCGAAGAAAGGTCGGACATTCAGTACTTC
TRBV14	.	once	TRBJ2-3	CASSQLAGYNEQYF	TGTGCCAGCAGCCAACTAGCTGGTTACAATGAGCAGTATTTT
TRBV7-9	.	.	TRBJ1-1	CASSPGDGEAFF	TGTGCCAGCAGCCCAGGGGATGGTGAAGCTTTCTTT
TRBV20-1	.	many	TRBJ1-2	CSVTPTEVYGYTF	TGCAGTGTTACCCCAACGGAGGTCTATGGCTACACCTTC
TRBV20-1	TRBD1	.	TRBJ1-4	CSARRPGTGKSSEKLFF	TGCAGTGCTAGACGCCCCGGGACAGGGAAGTCGAGTGAAAAACTGTTTTTT
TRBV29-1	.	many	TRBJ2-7	CSVARETYEQYF	TGCAGCGTTGCTCGGGAAACCTACGAGCAGTACTTC
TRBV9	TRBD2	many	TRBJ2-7	CASSRLAGGSYEQYF	TGTGCCAGCAGCAGACTAGCGGGGGGCTCCTACGAGCAGTACTTC
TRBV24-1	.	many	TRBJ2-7	CATSDLPGEQYF	TGTGCCACCAGTGACCTCCCTGGCGAGCAGTACTTC
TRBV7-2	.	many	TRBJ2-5	CASSLGGIRETQYF	TGTGCCAGCAGCTTAGGGGGTATAAGGGAGACCCAGTACTTC
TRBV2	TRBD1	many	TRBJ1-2	CASSTRGIDYGYTF	TGTGCCAGCAGTACCAGGGGGATTGACTATGGCTACACCTTC
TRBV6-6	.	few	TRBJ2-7	CASSHSVDHSYEQYF	TGTGCCAGCAGTCACTCTGTTGACCACTCCTACGAGCAGTACTTC
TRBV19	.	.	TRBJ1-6	CASTTQGGSAADNSPPHF	TGTGCCAGTACCACTCAAGGGGGATCCGCTGCGGATAATTCACCCCCCCACTTT
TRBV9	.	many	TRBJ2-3	CASSEPPGASYTQYF	TGTGCCAGCAGCGAACCCCCCGGGGCCTCTTATACGCAGTATTTT
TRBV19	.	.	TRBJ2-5	CASSSLGTVQETQYF	TGTGCCAGTAGTTCCCTGGGGACTGTCCAAGAGACCCAGTACTTC
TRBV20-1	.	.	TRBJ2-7	CSAGGWDKSFYEQYF	TGCAGTGCTGGAGGATGGGACAAATCTTTCTACGAGCAGTACTTC
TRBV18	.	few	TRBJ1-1	CASSPLPRGAVNTEAFF	TGTGCCAGCTCACCCCTCCCTCGGGGGGCTGTGAACACTGAAGCTTTCTTT
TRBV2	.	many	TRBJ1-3	CASSEEGTISGNTIYF	TGTGCCAGCAGTGAAGAAGGGACTATCTCTGGAAACACCATATATTTT
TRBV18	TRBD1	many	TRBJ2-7	CASSYTGGSGSYEQYF	TGTGCCAGCTCATATACAGGGGGCAGTGGCTCCTACGAGCAGTACTTC
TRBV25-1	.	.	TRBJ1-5	CASSGWGIWGNQPQHF	TGTGCCAGCAGTGGGTGGGGGATTTGGGGCAATCAGCCCCAGCATTTT
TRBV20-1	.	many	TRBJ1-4	CSAQTGEKLFF	TGCAGTGCTCAGACCGGGGAAAAACTGTTTTTT
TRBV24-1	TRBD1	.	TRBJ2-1	CATRRTGMVNEQFF	TGTGCCACCAGGAGGACAGGGATGGTGAATGAGCAGTTCTTC
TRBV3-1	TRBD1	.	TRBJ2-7	CASSRGQGAHEQYF	TGTGCCAGCAGCCGAGGACAGGGGGCACACGAGCAGTACTTC
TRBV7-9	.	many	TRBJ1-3	CASSLRVVRAGNTIYF	TGTGCCAGCAGCTTACGTGTAGTCAGGGCCGGAAACACCATATATTTT
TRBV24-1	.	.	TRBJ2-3	CATSDLAGDAGTQYF	TGTGCCACCAGTGATCTAGCAGGGGACGCAGGTACGCAGTATTTT
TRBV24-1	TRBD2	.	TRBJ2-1	CATRTSYEQFF	TGTGCCACCAGGACTAGCTATGAGCAGTTCTTC
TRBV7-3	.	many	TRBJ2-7	CASSLVGGGSYEQYF	TGTGCCAGCAGCTTAGTCGGGGGTGGCTCCTACGAGCAGTACTTC
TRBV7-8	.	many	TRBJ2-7	CASSPRGRGRTYEQYF	TGTGCCAGCAGCCCCCGAGGGCGCGGAAGAACCTACGAGCAGTACTTC
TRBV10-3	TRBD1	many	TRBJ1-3	CAISQGASGNTIYF	TGTGCCATCAGCCAGGGGGCTTCTGGAAACACCATATATTTT
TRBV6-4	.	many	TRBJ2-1	CARDEQFF	TGTGCCAGGGATGAGCAATTCTTC
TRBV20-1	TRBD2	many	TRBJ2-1	CSARLAGFFNEQFF	TGCAGTGCTAGACTAGCGGGATTCTTCAATGAGCAGTTCTTC
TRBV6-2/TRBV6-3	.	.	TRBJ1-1	CASSFLAGTEAFF	TGTGCCAGCAGTTTCCTAGCGGGGACTGAAGCTTTCTTT
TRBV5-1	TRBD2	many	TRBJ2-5	CASSFLAGGQETQYF	TGCGCCAGCAGCTTCCTAGCGGGGGGCCAAGAGACCCAGTACTTC
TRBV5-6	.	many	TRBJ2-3	CASSLGGGTDTQYF	TGTGCCAGCAGCTTAGGAGGTGGCACAGATACGCAGTATTTT
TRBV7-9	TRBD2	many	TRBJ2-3	CASSLIGGALTDTQYF	TGTGCCAGCAGCTTAATCGGGGGGGCCCTCACAGATACGCAGTATTTT